The clone carrying this T cell receptor beta chain has at least ten counts. Its matching antigen is unknown. As for time point: persistent/refractory GD, antithyroid drugs over 5 years with positive TRAb. After RNA was extracted from PBMCs, the TCR library was made from it. These data belong to a study of regulatory T cells in long-lasting Graves disease. Arm-PCR of CDR3 regions and iRepertoire HTBI primers were used to build TCR beta libraries. MiXCR, applied by TCRdb to the multiplex PCR reads, yields one record per CDR3 protein. The sample records 400,000 to 500,000 distinct CDR3 sequences, about 20% being singletons. General observations from the study: Persistent patients shared more public clonotypes (roughly 3,000) than newly diagnosed patients (about 1,000). Preferential use of TRBV28, TRBJ1-2 and TRBJ2-5 was seen in persistent disease.

V lost 6 bases, J lost 4 bases, and 5 bases stayed unmatched. The length of the CDR3 is 13 residues. This chain joins TRBV12-3 or TRBV12-4 and TRBJ1-2; 7 bases line up with TRBD1. This specimen consisted of peripheral blood mononuclear cells (PBMCs), obtained when the disease was refractory, from a patient treated with antithyroid drugs. The sequence derives from a female donor with Graves disease. The CDR3 bases are TGTGCCAGCAGAGAGACAGGGATCTATGGCTACACCTTC. This encodes CASRETGIYGYTF.